The text below deals with one T cell receptor beta chain. Germline V CDR1 and CDR2: LNHNV, YYDKDF (reference sequence). The CDR3 sequence is 15 residues long. V was shortened by 2 bases and J by 6 bases, with 14 bases between the two germline ends. The data belong to a study of blood T cell repertoires in COVID-19. Study summary: There were acute and convalescent COVID-19 samples, and they came from the United States, Italy and Spain.

In the authors' methods: How many nucleated cells were present was estimated from reference gene primer amplification. Measured with immunoSEQ multiplex PCR; TCRdb has only the in-frame clones, and not every one. D and trimming were read from the DNA, whereas the V and J calls and clone size are those reported in that table. The sample lists fewer than 300,000 clones; approximately 87% were seen once. V is TRBV15 and J is TRBJ2-1; D not certain. Input material: peripheral blood. This TCR was sampled from a human donor in a cohort sampled during active COVID-19. The CDR3 bases are TGTGCCACCAGCAGATCCCCGACTGAGCTCAATGAGCAGTTCTTC. This gives the protein CATSRSPTELNEQFF. Looking up the rest from reference TRBV15 and TRBJ2-1 gives the full variable domain: DAMVIQNPRYQVTQFGKPVTLSCSQTLNHNVMYWYQQKSSQAPKLLFHYYDKDFNNEADTPDNFQSRRPNTSFCFLDIRSPGLGDTAMYLCATSRSPTELNEQFFGPGTRLTVL.